This T cell receptor (beta chain) was identified during a study of blood T cells in healthy people across ages. The use of a sample-barcoded 5' primer and a J-beta primer mix characterized a second PCR of about 6 to 11 cycles. Using its own MiXCR run on the 5' RACE reads, TCRdb lists one record per CDR3 protein. The sample lists nearly 800,000 distinct CDR3 sequences; more than 20% were seen once. Germline values: CDR1 SGHTA, CDR2 FQGNSA. The CDR3 runs 15 residues. Trimming removed 5 bases from V and 2 bases from J; junction bases left unmatched: 9. The same sample was also studied in work on T cells of mothers and their children.

This TCR came from a boy aged 5-17 years in good health. The sequenced sample consisted of blood. The rearrangement uses TRBV7-2 and TRBJ2-7; TRBD1 agrees at 7 bases. In DNA, the CDR3 is TGTGCCAGCAGCACCTGGACAGGCGTTACCTACGAGCAGTACTTC. Translated: CASSTWTGVTYEQYF.